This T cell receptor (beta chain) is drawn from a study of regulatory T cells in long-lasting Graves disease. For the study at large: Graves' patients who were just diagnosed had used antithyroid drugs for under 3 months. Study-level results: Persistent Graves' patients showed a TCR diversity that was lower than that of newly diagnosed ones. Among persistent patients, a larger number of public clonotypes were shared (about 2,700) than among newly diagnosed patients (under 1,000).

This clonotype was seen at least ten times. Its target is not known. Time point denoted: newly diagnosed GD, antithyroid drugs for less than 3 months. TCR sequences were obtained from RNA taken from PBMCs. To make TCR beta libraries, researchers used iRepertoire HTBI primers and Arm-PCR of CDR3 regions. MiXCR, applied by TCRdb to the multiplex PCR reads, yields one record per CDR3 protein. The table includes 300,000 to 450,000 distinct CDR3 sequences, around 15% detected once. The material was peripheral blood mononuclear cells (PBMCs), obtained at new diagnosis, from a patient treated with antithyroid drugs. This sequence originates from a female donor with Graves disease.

The CDR3 DNA reads TGTGCTAGTGGCCCGACAGGGATCTCCTACGAGCAGTACTTC. Translating gives CASGPTGISYEQYF. The genes are TRBV12-5 and TRBJ2-7; 7 bases line up with TRBD1. CDR3 length equals 14 residues. The V gene end was trimmed by 6 bases and the J gene end by 0 bases; junction bases not matched to a gene: 5. CDR1 and CDR2 (germline): LGHNT, FRNRAP.